This T cell receptor beta chain derives from a study of graft-versus-host responses after intestinal transplantation. Study context: Recipients were all induced with anti-thymocyte globulin, then given tacrolimus and steroids for approximately three years. Findings and caveats of the study: Allografts carried high graft-versus-host to host-versus-graft clonal ratios in patients having graft-donor T cell macrochimerism. There were GvH clones found in recipient marrow, and some of them appeared first in ileum or blood.

This table comes from immunoSEQ multiplex PCR, and its TCRdb copy is limited to in-frame clones, with some not included. Among 100,000 or so clones, 92% were seen once, and the ten largest hold more than 0.15%. Trimming removed 2 bases from V and 9 bases from J, with 5 bases in between. Per the germline V gene, CDR1 is SNHLY and CDR2 is FYNNEI. CDR3 length: 11 amino acids. This clone was picked up one time. The antigen is not known. The sample consisted of unstimulated CD4+ T cells sorted from spleen or lymph node cells, taken before intestinal transplant. This sequence was found in a human donor who received an intestinal transplant. The chain links TRBV2 to TRBJ2-1; D unclear. Here the CDR3 DNA reads TGTGCCAGCAGTGAACTCGGTGAGCAGTTCTTC. This sequence encodes CASSELGEQFF.